The present T cell receptor beta chain was sequenced within a study of identical twins. General study points: Zero-insertion analyses could be partly confounded by invariant MAIT and iNKT cells. In cord blood, abundant beta clonotypes had fewer insertions; memory showed no trend.

The table lists this clonotype with many counts. The antigen remains undetermined. Germline V CDR1 and CDR2: LGHNA, YNFKEQ. V lost 3 bases and J lost 5; bases outside the gene matches: 2. The CDR3 is made up of 15 amino acids. TCRdb recomputed calls from the 5' RACE reads with MiXCR, one row per CDR3 protein. The table has 700,000 to 950,000 distinct CDR3 sequences, roughly an eighth seen once. The donor group consisted entirely of healthy Caucasians. These data also featured in a second study, about yellow fever vaccine responses in identical twins.

This receptor was identified in a woman under 30 in good health. The sample taken for sequencing was PBMCs. The chain has TRBV4-2 and TRBJ2-2; 11 bases line up with TRBD2. The CDR3 nucleotides are TGTGCCAGCAGCCAGGGACTAGCGGAAACCGGGGAGCTGTTTTTT. Translated: CASSQGLAETGELFF.